This passage covers 12 T cell receptor beta chains from one sample sequenced in a study of cytomegalovirus exposure and HLA in healthy donors. Researchers ran the PCR with 60 Vbeta and 13 Jbeta primers. The assay was immunoSEQ multiplex PCR, and TCRdb's table has in-frame clones only and misses some. The sample shows approximately 200,000 clones, roughly four fifths of them seen only once. The sequenced sample consisted of PBMCs. The receptors derive from a woman in her twenties or thirties in good health and CMV-seropositive.

This clone has just a few counts. V gene TRBV6-1 combines with J gene TRBJ2-7, with D maybe TRBD2 (7 bases). Germline lookup yields CDR1 MNHNS and CDR2 SASEGT. This CDR3 contains 16 residues. V dropped 0 bases and J dropped 2 bases, with 14 bases sitting between them. CDR3 loop: CASSEAPGRGAYEQYF. CDR3 nucleotide sequence: TGTGCCAGCAGTGAAGCGCCAGGGAGGGGGGCCTACGAGCAGTACTTC.

The rearrangement joins TRBV28 to TRBJ1-4, with D unclear. V lost 5 bases and J lost 3, with 7 bases in between. CDR1 and CDR2 from the germline V gene are MDHEN and SYDVKM. The CDR3 loop spans 13 amino acids. The CDR3 sequence: CASSNRPNEKLFF. DNA of the CDR3: TGTGCCAGCAGTAACAGACCTAATGAAAAACTGTTTTTT.

The rearrangement links TRBV5-6 to TRBJ2-1; 9 nucleotides align to TRBD2. CDR3 size: 16 residues. The germline CDR1 and CDR2 sequences are SGHDT and YYEEEE. V lost 0 bases, J lost 6 bases, and 7 bases stayed unmatched. The DNA of the CDR3 is TGTGCCAGCAGCTTGGCTGCGGGAGGGCCCTCCAATGAGCAGTTCTTC. This codes for CASSLAAGGPSNEQFF.

The rearrangement links TRBV11-2 to TRBJ2-7; the match to TRBD2 covers 9 bases. J was trimmed by 3 bases and V by 1 base; bases with no gene match: 7. Germline CDR1 is SGHAT and CDR2 is FQNNGV. The CDR3 is 16 amino acids. The CDR3 spells CASSLAGTSTGYEQYF. The CDR3, as DNA: TGTGCCAGCAGCTTAGCGGGGACTAGCACTGGCTACGAGCAGTACTTC.

J is TRBJ1-1 and V is TRBV11-3; D remains ambiguous. This CDR3 has 13 residues. CDR1 and CDR2 (germline): SGHNT, YENEEA. Trimming removed 6 bases from V and 4 bases from J, with 12 bases in between. The CDR3 loop reads CASRTRGGTEAFF. DNA for the CDR3: TGTGCCAGCAGAACCCGGGGAGGCACTGAAGCTTTCTTT.

This clone turned up a few times. The V gene is TRBV27, the J gene TRBJ1-2; tentatively, D is TRBD1 (5 bases). Germline V gives CDR1 MNHEY, CDR2 SMNVEV (reference sequence). This CDR3 has 15 amino acids. Trimming removed 4 bases from V and 3 bases from J, with 15 bases in between. The DNA of the CDR3 is TGTGCCAGCAGTTCCGTACCGGGGGGGGACTATGGCTACACCTTC. Protein sequence: CASSSVPGGDYGYTF.

This CDR3 reads CASSLLRGSMGGYTF. DNA of the CDR3: TGTGCCAGCAGTTTACTCAGGGGCAGCATGGGTGGCTACACCTTC. The chain recombines TRBV27 with TRBJ1-2, with D perhaps TRBD1 (6 bases). Germline CDR1 MNHEY, CDR2 SMNVEV (reference sequence). The CDR3 length is 15 residues. The V end was cut by 2 bases, the J end by 7 bases, with 17 bases between.

This clone was seen more than once but under ten times. The chain carries TRBV27 and TRBJ1-5; D is unresolved. The CDR3 length is 16 residues. Looked up from germline, CDR1 is MNHEY and CDR2 is SMNVEV (reference sequence). V shed 5 bases and J shed 9 bases, with 23 bases lying between them. This CDR3 reads CASSEGMGSLLGPQHF. CDR3 DNA: TGTGCCAGCAGTGAGGGCATGGGGTCCCTCCTAGGGCCCCAGCATTTT.

This chain joins TRBV6-1 and TRBJ1-1; tentatively, D is TRBD1 (6 bases). The germline V gene has CDR1 MNHNS and CDR2 SASEGT. V lost 4 bases, J lost 7 bases, and 13 bases lay in between. CDR3 size: 13 residues. CDR3 sequence (DNA): TGTGCCAGCAGTGTACAGGGTGCCCTTGAAGCTTTCTTT. It yields the protein CASSVQGALEAFF.

As for this clone: Other DNA sequences within the sample encode an identical CDR3. This rearrangement joins TRBV28 to TRBJ2-3, with 8 bases identical to TRBD2. Germline V lookup: CDR1 MDHEN, CDR2 SYDVKM. The CDR3 has 15 amino acids. V was clipped by 2 bases and J by 4 bases; unmatched bases: 5. CDR3 nucleotide sequence: TGTGCCAGCAGTTTACTAGCGGGCGGCCCAGATACGCAGTATTTT. This sequence encodes CASSLLAGGPDTQYF.

The gene calls are TRBV9 and TRBJ2-3; weak D call: TRBD1 (5 bases). The CDR3 consists of 13 residues. Trimming took 6 bases from V and 5 from J, leaving 13 bases between them. Germline V gives CDR1 SGDLS, CDR2 YYNGEE. CDR3 protein: CASTPLTGDTQYF. CDR3 DNA: TGTGCCAGCACCCCCTTAACAGGAGATACGCAGTATTTT.

The chain uses TRBV7-8 and TRBJ2-1; 10 bases map to TRBD2. The CDR3 is made up of 17 amino acids. The J segment lost 4 bases and the V segment lost 3 bases, leaving 9 bases of the junction unmatched. The germline V gene encodes CDR1 SGHVS and CDR2 FQNEAQ. CDR3 bases: TGTGCCAGCAGCTTTGCCATCCCGGGACTAGCGTACAATGAGCAGTTCTTC. Translation gives CASSFAIPGLAYNEQFF.